This TCR beta chain was captured by sequencing in a study of blood T cells in healthy people across ages. Combining a sample-barcoded 5' primer with a J-beta primer mix, a second PCR ran for about 6 to 11 cycles. TCRdb redid the calling of the 5' RACE reads with MiXCR, one entry per CDR3 protein. Seen here are approximately 800,000 distinct CDR3 sequences, roughly 25% observed once, and the top ten hold roughly 3.8%. Study-wide results and limits: As naive T cell percentage varied, TCR beta diversity correlated strongly with it. Leaving the PBMCs unsorted stopped any conclusive comparison of naive versus antigen-experienced cells.

For this clonotype: Antigen unknown.

CDR1 and CDR2 from the germline V gene are SGDLS and YYNGEE. V dropped 2 bases and J dropped 6; count of bases not matched to a gene: 7. This CDR3 is 15 amino acids long. The same specimen was also included in a second study, on T cells of mothers and their children. As that study records: Researchers report slightly higher, though non-significant, overlap in related mother-child pairs than in unrelated pairs.

Sequencing was carried out using blood. The chain links TRBV9 to TRBJ2-2; 7 bases match TRBD2. This TCR derives from a boy between 10 and 17 years old in good health. CDR3 in DNA: TGTGCCAGCAGCGTGGGAGGGTTTAATGCCGGGGAGCTGTTTTTT. This gives the protein CASSVGGFNAGELFF.